This record concerns one T cell receptor (beta chain) sequence. There is no known antigen for this receptor. Base qualities are missing; no much larger clone stands one base away. This sample is part of a study of CD8+CD57+ T cells in acquired aplastic anemia (dated 2018 in TCRdb). Looking at the study overall: Extracted DNA from sorted CD4+ and CD8+ cells averaged about 3.4 ug, ranging from roughly 0.17 to 30 ug. CD8+CD57+ expansion was defined as frequency above the mean frequency observed in healthy subjects. Results the study describes overall, beyond this receptor: Roughly 30 CD8+ CDR3 sequences were found to be shared between patients and controls, but these sequences appeared to be highly expressed in patients and within the immunodominant clones of the patients. CD8+ Simpson's diversity did not differ significantly between patients and healthy controls (P=0.060).

TCR beta VDJ combination and CDR3 sequence profiling used genomic DNA as the template. An Illumina HiSeq 2000 was used for TCR repertoire sequencing. Per the original workflow: Repertoires were assessed using TRBV/TRBJ rearrangement plots, CDR3 size and DJ length profiles, and Simpson's diversity index. The immunodominant clone was defined as the most abundant DNA sequence in deep sequencing data. CDR3 amino acid sequences were screened for sharing across subjects and compared with published repertoires and the VDJdb database. In-frame beta chains were kept once TCRdb had trimmed the public reads at Q25 with fastp and called clones with MiXCR. Identical CDR3 protein sequences are pooled into one entry, listed with their most common genes and DNA. The V and J calls, along with clone size, are taken from TCRdb and not from the paper's own processing. This sample comprises about 170,000 distinct CDR3 sequences, about 45% of them detected only once. The ten largest clones represent about 1.2% of the sample.

The patients picked for sequencing were ones in whom flow cytometry had shown an expansion of CD8+CD57+ cells. Every patient had a diagnosis of severe acquired aplastic anemia based on International Study of Aplastic Anemia and Agranulocytosis and Camitta criteria. Patients had received no therapy at the time of blood sampling. In the study, sorted CD4+ and CD8+ blood T cells from patients with severe aplastic anemia and from healthy subjects underwent deep sequencing of TCR repertoires. Patients were enrolled under clinicaltrials.gov protocols 00001620, 01623167, 00001397, 00071045, 00081523 and 00961064 in the USA. Ficoll-Paque density gradient centrifugation was used to isolate peripheral blood mononuclear cells. Before DNA extraction, CD4+ and CD8+ T cells were sorted with FACS or magnetic beads. The CDR3 measures 15 amino acids from cysteine to phenylalanine. Left in the record is the CDR3 DNA by itself, 45 bases read in frame from the first base. For CDR1 and CDR2, the germline V gene lists SQVTM and ANQGSEA. Trimming removed 6 bases from V and 5 bases from J, leaving 20 bases between the germline ends.

The receptor chain draws on TRBV29-1 and TRBJ2-1; the D gene is possibly TRBD2, with 6 bases matching. The sample taken for sequencing was sorted CD4+, CD8+, or CD8+CD57+ T cells (not recorded which) from PBMCs. The sequence was collected from a human donor with aplastic anemia. The CDR3 here reads CSVGRGSGGHNEQFF. In nucleotide form, the sequence is TGCAGCGTCGGCCGCGGTAGCGGAGGGCACAATGAGCAGTTCTTC.